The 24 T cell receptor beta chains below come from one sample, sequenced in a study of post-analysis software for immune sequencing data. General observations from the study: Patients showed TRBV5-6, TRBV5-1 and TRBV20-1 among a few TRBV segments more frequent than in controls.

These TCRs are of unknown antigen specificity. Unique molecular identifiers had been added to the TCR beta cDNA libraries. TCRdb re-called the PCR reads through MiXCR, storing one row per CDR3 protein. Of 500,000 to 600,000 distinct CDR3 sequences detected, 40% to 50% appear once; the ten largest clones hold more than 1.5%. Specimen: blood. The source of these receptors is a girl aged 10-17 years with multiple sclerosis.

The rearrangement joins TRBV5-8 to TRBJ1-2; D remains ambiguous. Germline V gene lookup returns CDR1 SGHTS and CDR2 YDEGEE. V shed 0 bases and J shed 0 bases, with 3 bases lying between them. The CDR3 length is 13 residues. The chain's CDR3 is CASSLVANYGYTF. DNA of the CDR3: TGTGCCAGCAGCTTGGTAGCTAACTATGGCTACACCTTC.

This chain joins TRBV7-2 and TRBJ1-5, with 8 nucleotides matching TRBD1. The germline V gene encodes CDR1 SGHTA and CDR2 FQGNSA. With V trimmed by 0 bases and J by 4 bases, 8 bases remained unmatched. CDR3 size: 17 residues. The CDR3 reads CASSLAARTGLNQPQHF. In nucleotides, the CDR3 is TGTGCCAGCAGCTTAGCGGCCCGGACAGGGTTGAATCAGCCCCAGCATTTT.

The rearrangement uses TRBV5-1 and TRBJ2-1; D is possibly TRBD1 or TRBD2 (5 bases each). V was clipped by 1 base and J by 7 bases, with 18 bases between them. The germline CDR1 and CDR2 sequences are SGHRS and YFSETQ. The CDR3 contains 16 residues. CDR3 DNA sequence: TGCGCCAGCAGCTTGAGAGGGACCTCGGGCCTAAATGAGCAGTTCTTC. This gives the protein CASSLRGTSGLNEQFF. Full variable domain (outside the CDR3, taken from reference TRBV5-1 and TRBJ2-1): KAGVTQTPRYLIKTRGQQVTLSCSPISGHRSVSWYQQTPGQGLQFLFEYFSETQRNKGNFPGRFSGRQFSNSRSEMNVSTLELGDSALYLCASSLRGTSGLNEQFFGPGTRLTVL.

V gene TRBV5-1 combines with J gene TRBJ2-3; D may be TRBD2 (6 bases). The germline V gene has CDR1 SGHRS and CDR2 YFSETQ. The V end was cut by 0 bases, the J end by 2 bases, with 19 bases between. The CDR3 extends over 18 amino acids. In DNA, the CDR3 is TGCGCCAGCAGCTTGGTTCCTACCGGCGGGGCTTTCACAGATACGCAGTATTTT. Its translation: CASSLVPTGGAFTDTQYF.

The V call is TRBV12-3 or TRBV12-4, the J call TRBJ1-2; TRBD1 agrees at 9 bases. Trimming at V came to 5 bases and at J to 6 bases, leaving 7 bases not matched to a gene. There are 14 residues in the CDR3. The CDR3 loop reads CASSPTTGGDGYTF. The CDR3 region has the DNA TGTGCCAGCAGTCCCACGACAGGGGGAGATGGCTACACCTTC.

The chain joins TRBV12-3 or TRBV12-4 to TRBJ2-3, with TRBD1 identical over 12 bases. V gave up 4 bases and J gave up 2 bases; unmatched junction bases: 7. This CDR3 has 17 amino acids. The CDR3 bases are TGTGCCAGCAGTTGGGACAGGGGGCATTTTTCCACAGATACGCAGTATTTT. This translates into CASSWDRGHFSTDTQYF.

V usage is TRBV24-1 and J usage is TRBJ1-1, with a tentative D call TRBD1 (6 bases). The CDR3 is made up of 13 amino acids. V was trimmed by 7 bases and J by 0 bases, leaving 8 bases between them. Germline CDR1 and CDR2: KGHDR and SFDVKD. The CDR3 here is CATRDRVNTEAFF. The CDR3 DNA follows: TGTGCCACCAGGGACAGAGTGAACACTGAAGCTTTCTTT.

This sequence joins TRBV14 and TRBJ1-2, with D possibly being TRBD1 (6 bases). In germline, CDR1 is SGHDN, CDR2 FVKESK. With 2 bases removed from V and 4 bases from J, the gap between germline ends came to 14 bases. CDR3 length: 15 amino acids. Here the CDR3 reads CASSQQGLSFYGYTF. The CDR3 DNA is TGTGCCAGCAGCCAACAGGGGTTGAGCTTCTATGGCTACACCTTC.

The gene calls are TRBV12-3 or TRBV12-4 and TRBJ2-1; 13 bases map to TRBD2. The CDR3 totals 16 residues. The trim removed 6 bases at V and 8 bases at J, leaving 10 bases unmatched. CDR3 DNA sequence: TGTGCCAGCAGCCTATCAGGACTAGCGGGAGACGATGAGCAGTTCTTC. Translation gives CASSLSGLAGDDEQFF.

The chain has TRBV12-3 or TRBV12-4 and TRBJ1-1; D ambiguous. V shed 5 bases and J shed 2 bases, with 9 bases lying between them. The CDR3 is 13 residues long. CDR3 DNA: TGTGCCAGCAGTCCGGACGGAAACACTGAAGCTTTCTTT. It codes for CASSPDGNTEAFF.

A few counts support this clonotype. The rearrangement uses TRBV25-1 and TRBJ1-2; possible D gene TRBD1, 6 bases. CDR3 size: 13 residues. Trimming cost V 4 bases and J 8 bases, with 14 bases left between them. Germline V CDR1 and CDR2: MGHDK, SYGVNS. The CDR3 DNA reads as TGTGCCAGCAGTGCCCCAGGGGCAGGAGGCTACACCTTC. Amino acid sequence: CASSAPGAGGYTF.

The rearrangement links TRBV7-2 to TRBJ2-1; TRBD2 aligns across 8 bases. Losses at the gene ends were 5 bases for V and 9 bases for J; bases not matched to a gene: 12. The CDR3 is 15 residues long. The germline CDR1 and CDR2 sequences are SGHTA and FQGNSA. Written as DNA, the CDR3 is TGTGCCAGCAGCGTCCAAGCGGGGGCGCTCGGTGAGCAGTTCTTC. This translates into CASSVQAGALGEQFF.

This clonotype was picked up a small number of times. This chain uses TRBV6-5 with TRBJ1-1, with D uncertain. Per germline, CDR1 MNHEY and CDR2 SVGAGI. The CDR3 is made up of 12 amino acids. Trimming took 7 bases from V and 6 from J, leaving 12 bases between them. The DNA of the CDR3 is TGTGCCAGCACCGCATATGATTCTGAAGCTTTCTTT. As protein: CASTAYDSEAFF.

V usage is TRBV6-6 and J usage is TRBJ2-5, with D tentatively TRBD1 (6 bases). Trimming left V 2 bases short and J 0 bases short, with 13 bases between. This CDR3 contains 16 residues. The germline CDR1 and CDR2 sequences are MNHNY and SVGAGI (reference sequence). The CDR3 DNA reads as TGTGCCAGCAGTTACGGGTGGAACAGGGACCAAGAGACCCAGTACTTC. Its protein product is CASSYGWNRDQETQYF.

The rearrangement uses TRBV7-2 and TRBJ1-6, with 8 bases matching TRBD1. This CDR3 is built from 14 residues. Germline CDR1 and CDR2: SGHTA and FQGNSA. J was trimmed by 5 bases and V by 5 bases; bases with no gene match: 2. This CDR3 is CASSPTGDNSPLHF. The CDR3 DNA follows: TGTGCCAGCAGCCCGACAGGGGATAATTCACCCCTCCACTTT.

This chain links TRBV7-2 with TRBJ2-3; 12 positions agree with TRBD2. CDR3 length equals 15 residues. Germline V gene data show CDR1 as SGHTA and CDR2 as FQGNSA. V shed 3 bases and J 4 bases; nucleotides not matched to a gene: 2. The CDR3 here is CASSFGTSGPDTQYF. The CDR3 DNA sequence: TGTGCCAGCAGCTTTGGGACTAGCGGGCCAGATACGCAGTATTTT.

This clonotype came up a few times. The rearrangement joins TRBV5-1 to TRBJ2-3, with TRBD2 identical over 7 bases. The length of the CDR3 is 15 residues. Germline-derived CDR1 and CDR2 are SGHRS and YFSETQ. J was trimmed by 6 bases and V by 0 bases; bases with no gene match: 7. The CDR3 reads CASSLAGGSPDTQYF. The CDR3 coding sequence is TGCGCCAGCAGCTTGGCGGGCGGGAGTCCCGATACGCAGTATTTT.

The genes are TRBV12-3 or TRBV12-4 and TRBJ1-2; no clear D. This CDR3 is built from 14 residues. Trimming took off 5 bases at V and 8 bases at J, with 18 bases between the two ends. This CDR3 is CASSPLGGLWGYTF. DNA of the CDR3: TGTGCCAGCAGTCCTCTCGGCGGACTATGGGGCTACACCTTC.

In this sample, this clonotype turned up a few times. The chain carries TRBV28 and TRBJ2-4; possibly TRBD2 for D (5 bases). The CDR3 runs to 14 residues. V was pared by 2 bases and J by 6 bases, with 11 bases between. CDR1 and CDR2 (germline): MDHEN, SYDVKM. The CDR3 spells CASSLPGGGNIQYF. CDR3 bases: TGTGCCAGCAGTTTACCGGGTGGAGGAAACATTCAGTACTTC.

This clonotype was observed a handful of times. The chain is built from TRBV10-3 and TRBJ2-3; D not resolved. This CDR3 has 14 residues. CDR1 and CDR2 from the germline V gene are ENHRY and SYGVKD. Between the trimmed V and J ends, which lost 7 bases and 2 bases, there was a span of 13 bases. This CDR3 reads CAINPRPSTDTQYF. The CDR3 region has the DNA TGTGCCATCAATCCGAGACCCTCCACAGATACGCAGTATTTT.

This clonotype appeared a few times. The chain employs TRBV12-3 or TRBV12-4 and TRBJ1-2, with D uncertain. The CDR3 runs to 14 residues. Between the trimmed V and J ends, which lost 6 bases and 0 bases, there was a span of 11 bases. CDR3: CASSRGLTNYGYTF. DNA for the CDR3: TGTGCCAGCAGCCGAGGACTTACTAACTATGGCTACACCTTC.

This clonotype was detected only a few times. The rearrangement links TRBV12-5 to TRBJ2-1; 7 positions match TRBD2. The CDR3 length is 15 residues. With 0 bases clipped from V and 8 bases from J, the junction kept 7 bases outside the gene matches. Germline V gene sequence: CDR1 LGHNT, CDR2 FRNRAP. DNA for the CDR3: TGTGCTAGTGGTTTGGTATCCGGGGGGTGGGATGAGCAGTTCTTC. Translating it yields CASGLVSGGWDEQFF.

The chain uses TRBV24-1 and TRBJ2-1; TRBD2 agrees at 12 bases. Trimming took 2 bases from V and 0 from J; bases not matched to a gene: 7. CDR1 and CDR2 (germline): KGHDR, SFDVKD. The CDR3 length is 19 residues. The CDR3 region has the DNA TGTGCCACCAGTGATTCCGGACTAGCGGGAACTGGCTCCTACAATGAGCAGTTCTTC. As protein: CATSDSGLAGTGSYNEQFF.

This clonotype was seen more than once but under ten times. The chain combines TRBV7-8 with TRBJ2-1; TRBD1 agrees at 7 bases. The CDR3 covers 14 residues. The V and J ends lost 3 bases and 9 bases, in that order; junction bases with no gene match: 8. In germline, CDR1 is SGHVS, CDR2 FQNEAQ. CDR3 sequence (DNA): TGTGCCAGCAGCTTGTCCCCAGGGACAGCTGAGCAGTTCTTC. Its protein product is CASSLSPGTAEQFF.